The T cell receptor (beta chain) under discussion was sequenced for a study of T cells in Graves' hyperthyroidism and ophthalmopathy. Overall study findings and caveats: Model-based prediction identified ophthalmopathy a median 6.5 months prior to its onset. Ophthalmopathy and stable hyperthyroidism were told apart by a 13 V-J model.

Hyperthyroidism, newly diagnosed and lasting under 2 months, affected patients aged 18 to 65. The authors obtained PBMCs from 10 ml of fresh peripheral blood. A note on this clonotype: Its antigen is unidentified.

TCR beta CDR3 regions were amplified from RNA transcripts. In the first-round RT-PCR of the TCR CDR3, the HTBI primer set was used. From the multiplex PCR reads, TCRdb called clonotypes with MiXCR, one entry per CDR3 protein. Of about 200,000 distinct CDR3 sequences in the sample, around 16% were seen once. This CDR3 region has 16 residues. The V gene lost 1 base and the J gene lost 6 bases, with 18 bases spanning the gap. CDR1 is LGHNA, CDR2 YNFKEQ, per germline. The chain uses TRBV4-2 and TRBJ2-5; D tentatively reads TRBD1 or TRBD2 (5 bases each). The TCR sequence derives from a man in his forties or fifties with Graves' hyperthyroidism. Sequenced sample: blood. The CDR3 region is CASSQVTGTLEKTQYF. The CDR3, as DNA: TGTGCCAGCAGCCAAGTGACCGGGACCCTCGAAAAGACCCAGTACTTC.